These T cell receptor beta chains were read from a single sample in a study of human CD4 T cells and Enterobacteriaceae. Generated by immunoSEQ multiplex PCR, the TCRdb table keeps only in-frame clones and is missing some. Of tens of thousands of clones detected, roughly 80% appear once; the ten largest clones hold roughly 0.96%. Source material: memory CD4+ T cells from blood. The receptors were sampled from a human donor in good health. The CDR3 runs from the conserved cysteine through the conserved F or W.

TRBV4-1,TRBJ1-4,CASRVQGENEKLFF
TRBV28,TRBJ1-1,CASTSLIHGGNTEAFF
TRBV5-4,TRBJ1-2,CASSLWDRVNYGYTF
TRBV6-1,TRBJ1-6,CASTAQPLGAPLHF
TRBV4-1,TRBJ2-3,CASSPSQGQGSDTQYF
TRBV9,TRBJ1-3,CASSGTGGRNTIYF
TRBV5-4,TRBJ2-1,CASSLVQGTYNEQFF
TRBV7-3,TRBJ2-1,CASSLTSGNSEPQFF
TRBV4-2,TRBJ2-2,CASSQNPGLFPGELFF
TRBV11-2,TRBJ1-5,CASSQDRVNQPQHF